This T cell receptor (beta chain) was documented in a study of OX40 agonist ivuxolimab in advanced cancers. The wider study: Three dose-escalation patients had partial responses: one with hepatocellular carcinoma and two with cutaneous melanoma.

In its sample, this clone was seen a few times. Its target is not known. This CDR3 region has 16 residues. J lost 5 bases, V lost 5 bases, and 11 bases had no gene match. The germline gives CDR1 MNHNY, CDR2 SVGAGI (reference sequence). Broader study findings: Some of the nonresponding patients also showed low levels of normalized T-cell clonal expansion.

This table comes from immunoSEQ multiplex PCR, and its TCRdb copy is limited to in-frame clones, with some not included. Found here are approximately 23,000 clones, approximately 83% of them singletons; the top ten hold about 36%. The chain is built from TRBV6-6 and TRBJ2-4, with 8 bases matching TRBD1. The clonotype comes from an adult with an advanced solid tumor such as melanoma, head and neck, liver or kidney cancer. Sequenced material: CD4+ or CD8+ T cells sorted from blood, taken in a trial of the OX40 agonist ivuxolimab. Here the CDR3 reads CASSTNRGDDQNIQYF. CDR3 bases: TGTGCCAGCAGTACCAACAGGGGGGATGACCAAAACATTCAGTACTTC.